This TCR beta chain was retrieved from a study of T cell repertoires in cytomegalovirus infection. This clonotype has at least ten counts. TCRdb re-called the reads through MiXCR, storing one row per CDR3 protein. The sample yields roughly 240,000 distinct CDR3 sequences, under 8.5% seen once. This CDR3 has 13 amino acids. Looked up from germline, CDR1 is MNHEY and CDR2 is SVGEGT. Trimming removed 8 bases at V and 0 bases at J, with 10 bases between. The sequenced sample consisted of PBMCs. The receptor was derived from a human donor in good health (CMV status not recorded). Some clones in this sample may be carry-over from other donors' samples. The chain carries TRBV6-2 or TRBV6-3 and TRBJ1-1, with a weak D call TRBD1 (5 bases). This CDR3 is CASLGRMNTEAFF. The CDR3 DNA follows: TGTGCCAGCTTGGGACGGATGAACACTGAAGCTTTCTTT.